This TCR beta chain was sequenced during a study of OX40 agonist ivuxolimab in advanced cancers. Overall study: An agonistic human IgG2 monoclonal antibody against OX40 (CD134) was given. Study observations and caveats: CD4+ and CD8+ blood T cells expanded clonally by week 6 at 0.1 to 3.0 mg/kg. The authors did not determine the antigen specificity of the expanded peripheral T cells.

Regarding this clone: Its antigen is as yet unknown.

Only in-frame clones appear in the TCRdb table, and some are missing; sequencing was by immunoSEQ multiplex PCR. The table records roughly 70,000 clones, around 90% of them present only once. This TCR came from an adult with an advanced solid tumor such as melanoma, head and neck, liver or kidney cancer. Material: CD4+ or CD8+ T cells sorted from blood, obtained in a trial of the OX40 agonist ivuxolimab.

The CDR3 here is CASSLRPGRLNTEAFF. DNA for the CDR3: TGTGCCAGCAGCTTGAGACCGGGACGGTTGAACACTGAAGCTTTCTTT. The chain joins TRBV5-5 to TRBJ1-1; possibly TRBD1 for D (5 bases). In germline, CDR1 is SGHKS, CDR2 YYEKEE (reference sequence). Trimming removed 1 base at V and 0 bases at J, with 13 bases between. The CDR3 sequence is 16 residues long.